This T cell receptor beta chain was captured in a study of blood T cells in healthy people across ages. General observations from the study: Across the age range, TCR beta diversity per million T cells fell in a roughly linear way. Higher diversity and more naive CD4+ cells were features of long-lived donors, compared to aged donors.

The CDR3 extends over 14 amino acids. CDR1 and CDR2 from the germline V gene are DFQATT and SNEGSKA (reference sequence). Trimming removed 6 bases from V and 3 bases from J, with 12 bases in between. In its sample, this clonotype was seen once. Its target is not known. Investigators took approximately 9.4 milliliters of peripheral blood from every donor. Total RNA amounts of at least 6 micrograms were extracted per sample. A second roughly 6 to 12 cycle PCR used barcoded and J-beta primers. MiXCR, run by TCRdb on the 5' RACE reads, gives a single entry per CDR3 protein. The table lists 700,000 to 850,000 distinct CDR3 sequences, approximately 53% of them singletons.

This TCR came from a man older than 75 in good health. The sequenced sample consisted of blood. The chain is built from TRBV20-1 and TRBJ2-6, with D maybe TRBD1 (6 bases). CDR3 DNA sequence: TGCAGTGCGGTGGACAGCAGTGGGGCCAACGTCCTGACTTTC. It yields the protein CSAVDSSGANVLTF.